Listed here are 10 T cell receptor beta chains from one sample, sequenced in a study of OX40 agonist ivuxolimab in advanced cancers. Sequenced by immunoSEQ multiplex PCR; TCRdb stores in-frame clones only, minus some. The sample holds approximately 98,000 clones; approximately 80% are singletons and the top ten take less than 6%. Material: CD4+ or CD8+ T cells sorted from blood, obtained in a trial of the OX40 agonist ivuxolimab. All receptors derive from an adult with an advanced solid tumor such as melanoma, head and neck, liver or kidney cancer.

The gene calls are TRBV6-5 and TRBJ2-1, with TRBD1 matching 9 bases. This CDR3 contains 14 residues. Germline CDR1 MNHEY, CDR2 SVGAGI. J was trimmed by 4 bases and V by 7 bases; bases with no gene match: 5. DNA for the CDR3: TGTGCCAGCAAAACAGGGGGCGCTTACAATGAGCAGTTCTTC. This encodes CASKTGGAYNEQFF.

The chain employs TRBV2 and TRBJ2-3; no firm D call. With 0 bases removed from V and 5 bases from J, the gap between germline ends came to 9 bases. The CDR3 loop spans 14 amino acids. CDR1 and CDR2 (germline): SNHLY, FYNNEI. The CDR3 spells CASSEALLVDTQYF. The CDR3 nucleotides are TGTGCCAGCAGTGAAGCGCTTCTGGTAGATACGCAGTATTTT.

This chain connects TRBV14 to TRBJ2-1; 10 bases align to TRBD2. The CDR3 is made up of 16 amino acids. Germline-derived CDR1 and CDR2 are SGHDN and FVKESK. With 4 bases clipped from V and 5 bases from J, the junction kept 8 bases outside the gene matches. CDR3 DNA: TGTGCCAGCAGCCCTCCGGGACTAGCGTTTCACAATGAGCAGTTCTTC. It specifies CASSPPGLAFHNEQFF.

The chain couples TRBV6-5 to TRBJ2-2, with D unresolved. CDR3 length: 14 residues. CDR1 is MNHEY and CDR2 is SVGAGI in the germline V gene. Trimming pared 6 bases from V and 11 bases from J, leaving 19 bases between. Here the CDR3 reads CASRLSVASPELFF. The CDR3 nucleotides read TGTGCCAGCAGACTCTCGGTGGCCTCGCCCGAGCTGTTTTTT.

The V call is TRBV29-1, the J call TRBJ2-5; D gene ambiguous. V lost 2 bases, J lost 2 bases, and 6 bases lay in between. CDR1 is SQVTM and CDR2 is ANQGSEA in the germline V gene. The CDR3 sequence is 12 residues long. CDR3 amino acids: CSVEPDQETQYF. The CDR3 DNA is TGCAGCGTTGAACCAGATCAAGAGACCCAGTACTTC. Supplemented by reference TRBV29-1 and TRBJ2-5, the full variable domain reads SAVISQKPSRDICQRGTSLTIQCQVDSQVTMMFWYRQQPGQSLTLIATANQGSEATYESGFVIDKFPISRPNLTFSTLTVSNMSPEDSSIYLCSVEPDQETQYFGPGTRLLVL.

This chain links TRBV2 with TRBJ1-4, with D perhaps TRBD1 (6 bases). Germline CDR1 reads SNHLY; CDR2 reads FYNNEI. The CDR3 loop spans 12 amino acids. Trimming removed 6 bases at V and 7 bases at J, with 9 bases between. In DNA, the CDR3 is TGTGCCAGCAGCGGACAGATTGAAAAACTGTTTTTT. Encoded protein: CASSGQIEKLFF.

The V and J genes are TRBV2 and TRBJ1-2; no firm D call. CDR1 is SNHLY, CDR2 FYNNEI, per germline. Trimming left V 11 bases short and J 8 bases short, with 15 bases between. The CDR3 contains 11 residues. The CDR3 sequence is CAGAGARGYTF. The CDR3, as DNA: TGTGCCGGCGCAGGAGCTAGGGGCTACACCTTC.

For the CDR3, the DNA is TGTGCCATCAGTGAGAAGGAGACTCCCGGGACAGGGGGCCCCTCGCGCTACGAGCAGTACTTC. The encoded protein is CAISEKETPGTGGPSRYEQYF. The genes are TRBV10-3 and TRBJ2-7; TRBD1 matches 12 bases. This CDR3 comprises 21 residues. Germline values: CDR1 ENHRY, CDR2 SYGVKD. V lost 2 bases and J lost 3; bases outside the gene matches: 20.

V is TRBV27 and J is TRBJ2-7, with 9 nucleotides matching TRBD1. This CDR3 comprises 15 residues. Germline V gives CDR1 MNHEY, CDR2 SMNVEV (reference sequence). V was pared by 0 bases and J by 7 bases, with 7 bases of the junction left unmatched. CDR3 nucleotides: TGTGCCAGCAGTTTATCGCAACAGGGGGCCTTTGAGCAGTACTTC. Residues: CASSLSQQGAFEQYF.

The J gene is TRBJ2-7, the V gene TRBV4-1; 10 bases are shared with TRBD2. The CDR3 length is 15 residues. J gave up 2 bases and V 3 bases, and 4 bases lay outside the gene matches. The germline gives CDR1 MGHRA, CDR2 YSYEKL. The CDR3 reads CASSQVTSGAYEQYF. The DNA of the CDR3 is TGCGCCAGCAGCCAGGTTACTAGCGGGGCCTACGAGCAGTACTTC.